The T cell receptor beta chain under discussion was sequenced for a study of T cell responses to AZD1222 COVID-19 vaccine (dated by TCRdb to the early 2020s). Study-level background: A total of approximately 250 trial participants underwent TCR sequencing, of whom under 220 had received two doses of AZD1222 and 26 had received two doses of the MenACWY control vaccine. Trial participants were enrolled by age into subgroups of 18-55, 56-69 and 70-plus years, and roughly 160, 29 and 62 TCR-sequenced participants, respectively, were included in these subgroups. The full study reports these points: After two AZD1222 doses, both the breadth and the depth of spike-specific TCRs were significantly higher than at day 0 and than in MenACWY recipients. Reportedly, almost half of the unique spike-specific TCRs recognized epitopes lying outside the regions that are mutated in the B.1.351 and B.1.1.7 variants. Conclusions about previously exposed vaccinees are limited because only six or seven AZD1222 recipients were SARS-CoV-2 seropositive at baseline. Because no samples from the day 14 peak response were available, repertoires could be characterized only after the peak T cell response. Participants were mostly white British and included more females than males, and it was suggested by the authors that clonal diversity may have been underestimated. In the small 56-69-year group, the increase in depth fell short of significance, most likely because of low power. Vaccine-associated CD4 TCRs spanned the whole spike protein, with dominant responses in regions 160-218 and 743-854.

For CDR1 and CDR2, the germline V gene (reference sequence) lists MNHEY and SMNVEV. The CDR3 spans 15 residues, from the cysteine through the phenylalanine. The retained sequence is limited to the CDR3, 45 bases, with the frame set at the first base. The V end gives up 3 bases and the J end 4 bases, leaving 4 bases in the junction not matched to a gene. As for this clone: Its antigen is currently not known. The record has no base qualities; no much larger clone is one base away.

The sample's time point label is to be understood as: about 28 days (+/-7) after the second vaccine dose. AZD1222 recipients whose second dose came at about 4 weeks and those whose second dose came at about 12 weeks were combined into one group, since spike-specific TCR depth and breadth did not differ between the two schedules. Vaccinee samples came from UK trials COV001 and COV002, including a single-blind randomized controlled phase 2/3 trial of AZD1222 (ChAdOx1 nCoV-19) in healthy adults. For TCRbeta chain sequencing, PBMC samples were collected from trial participants at day 0 and at day 28 after the second dose. The CDR3 regions of human TCRbeta chains were analyzed by immunosequencing. As for the original processing: Repertoire TCRs were matched against a reference library of SARS-CoV-2-specific TCRs generated with the MIRA antigen-specificity platform. Breadth was defined as the fraction of unique TCRs that were SARS-CoV-2-associated. Depth was defined as the fraction of total T cells that were SARS-CoV-2-associated. Using the MIRA data, each spike-specific TCR was assigned both to the spike region to which the TCR was reactive and to a CD4 or CD8 class. Log10-transformed breadth and depth values were compared by one-way ANOVA with Sidak's multiple comparisons tests. TCRdb re-hosts the immuneACCESS table, in-frame sequences only. Its copies lack some clones; in the studies checked, an unresolved V gene accounts for under half of them, and the cause for the rest is not known. The DNA was the basis for D and trimming; V, J and clone size are from that table. The sample table contains more than 55,000 clones; only one count was recorded for roughly nine tenths of them. The ten largest account for 5% to 6.5% of the sample.

This clonotype originated in an adult who received the AZD1222 COVID-19 vaccine. This sample comprised peripheral blood, obtained 28 days after the second AZD1222 dose. Rearrangement joined TRBV27 to TRBJ1-3, with 9 bases matching TRBD1. The CDR3 here reads CASSLTGGNGNTIYF. The DNA sequence follows: TGTGCCAGCAGTTTGACAGGGGGGAACGGAAACACCATATATTTT.